The rows below give T cell receptor beta chains drawn from one sample of a study of blood T cell repertoires in COVID-19. Some clones are missing from TCRdb's copy, which holds only in-frame ones; the method was immunoSEQ multiplex PCR. The sample carries about 150,000 clones, about four fifths recorded once. Specimen: peripheral blood. These receptors all stem from a human donor in a cohort sampled during active COVID-19. The CDR3 runs from the conserved cysteine through the conserved F or W. A D gene is named only where the DNA matches it firmly. The size field is filled for only some rows; it gives once, few, many or a size class.

J | size | V | D | CDR3 | DNA
TRBJ1-2 | . | TRBV19 | TRBD1 | CASTQPGGYYGYTF | TGTGCCAGTACCCAGCCAGGGGGCTACTATGGCTACACCTTC
TRBJ2-7 | . | TRBV7-6 | . | CASSPRGSGDYEQYF | TGTGCCAGCAGCCCCCGGGGTAGCGGAGACTACGAGCAGTACTTC
TRBJ2-5 | . | TRBV9 | TRBD2 | CASSVTGRAFETQYF | TGTGCCAGCAGCGTTACCGGGAGGGCCTTTGAGACCCAGTACTTC
TRBJ2-7 | . | TRBV5-1 | TRBD2 | CASSLLRGDAYEQYF | TGCGCCAGCAGCTTGTTGCGGGGGGATGCCTACGAGCAGTACTTC
TRBJ2-2 | . | TRBV5-4 | TRBD1 | CASSRIQGAGELFF | TGTGCCAGCAGCAGGATACAGGGGGCCGGGGAGCTGTTTTTT
TRBJ1-2 | . | TRBV18 | . | CASSPPQTGYGYTF | TGTGCCAGCTCACCCCCACAAACAGGGTATGGCTACACCTTC
TRBJ2-2 | . | TRBV7-9 | . | CASSLKAGNTGELFF | TGTGCCAGCAGCTTAAAGGCGGGGAACACCGGGGAGCTGTTTTTT
TRBJ1-6 | . | TRBV3-1/TRBV3-2 | . | CASSQDGLVYNSPLHF | TGTGCCAGCAGCCAAGATGGCCTAGTCTATAATTCACCCCTCCACTTT
TRBJ1-1 | . | TRBV11-2 | . | CASSLDRSGAFF | TGTGCCAGCAGCTTAGACAGGTCTGGGGCTTTCTTT
TRBJ2-7 | many | TRBV6-1 | . | CASSEPGMEQYF | TGTGCCAGCAGTGAACCAGGGATGGAGCAGTACTTC
TRBJ2-3 | once | TRBV6-5 | TRBD2 | CASRLAGGFADTQYF | TGTGCCAGCCGACTAGCGGGAGGGTTCGCAGATACGCAGTATTTT
TRBJ1-4 | . | TRBV14 | . | CASSQDSGGTTNEKLFF | TGTGCCAGCAGCCAAGATTCGGGGGGTACAACTAATGAAAAACTGTTTTTT
TRBJ1-6 | . | TRBV6-5 | . | CASSYSIGEGSPLHF | TGTGCCAGCAGTTACTCGATTGGGGAGGGTTCACCCCTCCACTTT
TRBJ1-1 | . | TRBV12-5 | . | CASGFDGRIENTEAFF | TGTGCTAGTGGTTTTGATGGGCGAATCGAGAACACTGAAGCTTTCTTT
TRBJ2-1 | . | TRBV5-3 | TRBD2 | CARSLSRGEAYNEQFF | TGTGCCAGAAGCTTGTCTCGGGGGGAGGCCTACAATGAGCAGTTCTTC
TRBJ2-1 | . | TRBV7-9 | . | CASSLGAGTSDEQFF | TGTGCCAGCAGCTTAGGGGCAGGGACTTCGGATGAGCAGTTCTTC
TRBJ2-7 | . | TRBV2 | TRBD1 | CASLVSGQTYEQYF | TGTGCCAGCCTGGTATCGGGACAGACCTACGAGCAGTACTTC